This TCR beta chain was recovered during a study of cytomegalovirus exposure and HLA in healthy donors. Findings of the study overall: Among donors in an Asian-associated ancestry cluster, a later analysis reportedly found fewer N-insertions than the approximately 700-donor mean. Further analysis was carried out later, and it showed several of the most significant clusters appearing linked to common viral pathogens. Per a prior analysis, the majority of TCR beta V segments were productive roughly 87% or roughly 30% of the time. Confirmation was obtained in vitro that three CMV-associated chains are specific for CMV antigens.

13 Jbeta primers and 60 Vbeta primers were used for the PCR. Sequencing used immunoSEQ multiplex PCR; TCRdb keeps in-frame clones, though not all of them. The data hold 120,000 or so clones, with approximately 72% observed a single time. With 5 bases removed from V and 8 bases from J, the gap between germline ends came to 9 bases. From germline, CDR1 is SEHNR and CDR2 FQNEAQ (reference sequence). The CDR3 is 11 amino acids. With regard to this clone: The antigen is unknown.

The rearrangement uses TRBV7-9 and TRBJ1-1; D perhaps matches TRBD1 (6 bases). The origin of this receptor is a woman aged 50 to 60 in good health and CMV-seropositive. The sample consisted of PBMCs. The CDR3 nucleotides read TGTGCCAGCAGCCCCGACAGGGAAGCTTTCTTT. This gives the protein CASSPDREAFF.